The 6 T cell receptor beta chains reported below all come from one sample, sequenced in a study of cytomegalovirus exposure and HLA in healthy donors. Profiling relied on immunoSEQ multiplex PCR, and the TCRdb table lists in-frame clones only, not all of them. Seen here are approximately 130,000 clones, approximately 87% observed once, and the top ten hold 2.1%. Sequencing was performed on PBMCs. These receptors originate from a woman aged 25 to 39 in good health and CMV-seronegative.

This chain links TRBV7-6 with TRBJ2-7; 9 bases are shared with TRBD2. The CDR3 is 14 amino acids. V lost 8 bases, J lost 2 bases, and 7 bases stayed unmatched. Germline V gene lookup returns CDR1 SGHVS and CDR2 FNYEAQ. The chain's CDR3 is CASSAGGGAYEQYF. CDR3 in DNA: TGTGCCAGCTCTGCGGGGGGGGGTGCCTACGAGCAGTACTTC.

The chain is built from TRBV6-1 and TRBJ1-2, with D perhaps TRBD1 (6 bases). CDR3 length: 14 residues. Germline CDR1 MNHNS, CDR2 SASEGT. The V end lost 4 bases, the J end lost 2 bases, and 11 bases lay between the germline ends. CDR3 loop: CASSGGGTNYGYTF. The CDR3 nucleotides read TGTGCCAGCAGTGGAGGGGGAACGAACTATGGCTACACCTTC.

The V call is TRBV5-1, the J call TRBJ2-5, with 9 bases identical to TRBD1. The trim removed 0 bases at V and 2 bases at J, leaving 2 bases unmatched. The CDR3 has 15 residues. Looked up from germline, CDR1 is SGHRS and CDR2 is YFSETQ. CDR3 DNA sequence: TGCGCCAGCAGCTTGGGACAGGGGGGGCAAGAGACCCAGTACTTC. As protein: CASSLGQGGQETQYF.

This clone appeared a single time. This chain joins TRBV5-6 and TRBJ1-2, with 9 bases lining up with TRBD1. The junction had 7 bases not matched to a gene; V was cut back by 4 bases and J by 3 bases. The germline V gene has CDR1 SGHDT and CDR2 YYEEEE. This CDR3 is 15 amino acids long. CDR3 loop: CASSGTGTWDYGYTF. The CDR3 DNA is TGTGCCAGCAGCGGGACAGGGACTTGGGACTATGGCTACACCTTC.

The chain uses TRBV11-1 and TRBJ2-5; D perhaps matches TRBD1 (5 bases). In germline, CDR1 is SGHAT, CDR2 FQDESV (reference sequence). The V and J ends lost 3 bases and 2 bases respectively, with 10 bases between them. CDR3 length: 14 residues. The CDR3 spells CASSFLAGQETQYF. The CDR3, as DNA: TGTGCCAGCAGCTTTTTGGCAGGGCAAGAGACCCAGTACTTC.

The rearrangement uses TRBV29-1 and TRBJ2-3; 15 nucleotides align to TRBD2. Germline V gene lookup returns CDR1 SQVTM and CDR2 ANQGSEA. Losses at the gene ends were 3 bases for V and 3 bases for J; bases not matched to a gene: 1. CDR3 length: 15 residues. The CDR3 spells CSVDGTSGGTDTQYF. CDR3 nucleotides: TGCAGCGTTGACGGGACTAGCGGGGGGACAGATACGCAGTATTTT.